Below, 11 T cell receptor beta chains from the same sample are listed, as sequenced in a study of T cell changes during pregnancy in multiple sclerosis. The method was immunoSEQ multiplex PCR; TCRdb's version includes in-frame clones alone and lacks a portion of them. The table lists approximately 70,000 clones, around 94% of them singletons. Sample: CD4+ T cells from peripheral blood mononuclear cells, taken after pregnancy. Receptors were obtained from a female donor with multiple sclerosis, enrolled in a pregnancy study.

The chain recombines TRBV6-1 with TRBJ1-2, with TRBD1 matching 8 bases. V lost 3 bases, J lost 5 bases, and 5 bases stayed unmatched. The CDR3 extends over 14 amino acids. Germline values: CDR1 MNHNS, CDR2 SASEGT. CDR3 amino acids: CASSERQGIYGYTF. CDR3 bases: TGTGCCAGCAGTGAGAGACAGGGGATTTATGGCTACACCTTC.

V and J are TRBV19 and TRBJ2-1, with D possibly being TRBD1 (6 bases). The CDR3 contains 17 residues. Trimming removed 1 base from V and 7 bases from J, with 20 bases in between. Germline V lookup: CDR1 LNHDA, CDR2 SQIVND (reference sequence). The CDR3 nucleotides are TGTGCCAGTAGTATAGCCCCAGGGCAGGGGTTAAGGAATGAGCAGTTCTTC. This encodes CASSIAPGQGLRNEQFF.

DNA for the CDR3: TGCGCCAGCAGCCCAGGGACAGGACCATACGAGCAGTACTTC. Amino acids: CASSPGTGPYEQYF. The chain employs TRBV5-1 and TRBJ2-7; 8 bases align to TRBD1. Germline V gives CDR1 SGHRS, CDR2 YFSETQ. The CDR3 covers 14 residues. Unmatched junction bases numbered 7, after V lost 4 bases and J lost 4 bases.

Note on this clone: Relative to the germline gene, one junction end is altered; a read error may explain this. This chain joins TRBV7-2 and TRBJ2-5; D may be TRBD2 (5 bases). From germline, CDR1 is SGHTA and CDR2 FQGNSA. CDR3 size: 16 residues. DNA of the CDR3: TGTGTCAGCAGCTTACTCGGTCCGGGAAGTCAAGAGACCCAGTACTTC. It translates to CVSSLLGPGSQETQYF.

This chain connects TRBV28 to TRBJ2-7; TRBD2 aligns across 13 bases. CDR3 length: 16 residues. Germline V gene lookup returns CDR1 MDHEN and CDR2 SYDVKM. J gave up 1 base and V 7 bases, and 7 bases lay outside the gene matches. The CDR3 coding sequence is TGTGCCAGCACCCCGACTAGCGGGGGGTTATCCTACGAGCAGTACTTC. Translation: CASTPTSGGLSYEQYF.

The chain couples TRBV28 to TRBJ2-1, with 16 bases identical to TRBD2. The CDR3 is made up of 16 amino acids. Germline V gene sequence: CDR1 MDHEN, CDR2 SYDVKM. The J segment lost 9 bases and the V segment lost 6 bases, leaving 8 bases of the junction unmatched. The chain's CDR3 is CASSRGLAGGLTEQFF. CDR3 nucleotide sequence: TGTGCCAGCAGCCGGGGACTAGCGGGAGGGTTAACTGAGCAGTTCTTC. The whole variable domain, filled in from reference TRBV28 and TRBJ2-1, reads DVKVTQSSRYLVKRTGEKVFLECVQDMDHENMFWYRQDPGLGLRLIYFSYDVKMKEKGDIPEGYSVSREKKERFSLILESASTNQTSMYLCASSRGLAGGLTEQFFGPGTRLTVL.

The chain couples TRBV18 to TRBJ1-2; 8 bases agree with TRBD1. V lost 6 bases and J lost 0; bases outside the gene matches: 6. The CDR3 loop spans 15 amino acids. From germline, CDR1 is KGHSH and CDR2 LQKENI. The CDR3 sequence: CASSGQDSPNYGYTF. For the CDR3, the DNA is TGTGCCAGCTCGGGACAGGACTCACCTAACTATGGCTACACCTTC.

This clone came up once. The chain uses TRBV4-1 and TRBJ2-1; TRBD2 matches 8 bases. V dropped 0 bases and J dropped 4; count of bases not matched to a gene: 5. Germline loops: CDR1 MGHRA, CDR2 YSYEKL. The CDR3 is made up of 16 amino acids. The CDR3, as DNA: TGCGCCAGCAGCCAAGAAGAGACTAGCGTTTACAATGAGCAGTTCTTC. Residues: CASSQEETSVYNEQFF.

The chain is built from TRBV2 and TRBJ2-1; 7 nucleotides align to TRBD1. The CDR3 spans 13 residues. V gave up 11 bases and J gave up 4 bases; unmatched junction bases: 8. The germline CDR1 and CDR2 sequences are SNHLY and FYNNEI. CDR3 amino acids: CAHETGQYNEQFF. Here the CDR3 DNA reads TGTGCCCACGAGACAGGGCAATACAATGAGCAGTTCTTC. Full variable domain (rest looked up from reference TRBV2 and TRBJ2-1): EPEVTQTPSHQVTQMGQEVILRCVPISNHLYFYWYRQILGQKVEFLVSFYNNEISEKSEIFDDQFSVERPDGSNFTLKIRSTKLEDSAMYFCAHETGQYNEQFFGPGTRLTVL.

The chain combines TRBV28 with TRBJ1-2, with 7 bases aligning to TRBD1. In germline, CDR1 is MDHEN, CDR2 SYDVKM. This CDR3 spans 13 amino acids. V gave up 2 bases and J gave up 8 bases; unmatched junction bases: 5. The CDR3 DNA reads TGTGCCAGCAGTTTAACAGGGGTATGGGGCTACACCTTC. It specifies CASSLTGVWGYTF.

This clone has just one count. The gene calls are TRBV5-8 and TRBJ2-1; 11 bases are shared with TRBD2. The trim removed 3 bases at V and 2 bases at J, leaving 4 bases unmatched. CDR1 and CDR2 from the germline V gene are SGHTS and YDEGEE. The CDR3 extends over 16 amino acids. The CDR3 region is CASSSGLAAAYNEQFF. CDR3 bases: TGTGCCAGCAGCTCGGGACTAGCGGCCGCCTACAATGAGCAGTTCTTC.